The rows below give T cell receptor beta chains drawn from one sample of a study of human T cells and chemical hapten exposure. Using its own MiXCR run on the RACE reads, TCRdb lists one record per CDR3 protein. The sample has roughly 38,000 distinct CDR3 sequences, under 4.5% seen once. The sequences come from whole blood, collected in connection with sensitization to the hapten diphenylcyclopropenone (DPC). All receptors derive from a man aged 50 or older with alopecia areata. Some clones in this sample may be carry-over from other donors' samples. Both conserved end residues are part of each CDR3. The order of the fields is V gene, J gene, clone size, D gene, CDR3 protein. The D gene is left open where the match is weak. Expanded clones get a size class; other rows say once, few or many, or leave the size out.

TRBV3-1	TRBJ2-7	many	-	CASSQDVGHSYEQYF
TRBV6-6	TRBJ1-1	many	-	CASSALWEAFF
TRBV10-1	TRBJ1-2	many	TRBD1	CASSGTGGYTF
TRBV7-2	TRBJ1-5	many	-	CASSSRDGSNQPQHF
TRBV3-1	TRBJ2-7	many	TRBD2	CASSQAMRGNSYEQYF
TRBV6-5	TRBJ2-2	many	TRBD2	CASTTGGGRTGELFF
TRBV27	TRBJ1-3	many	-	CASSLSKTGRNTIYF
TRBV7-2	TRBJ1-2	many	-	CASSLMPGNSYGYTF
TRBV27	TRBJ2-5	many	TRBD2	CASSFSGSLQETQYF
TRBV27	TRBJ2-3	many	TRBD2	CASSLSLAVADTQYF
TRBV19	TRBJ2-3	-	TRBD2	CASRVAGADTQYF
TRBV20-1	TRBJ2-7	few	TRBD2	CSARQLAHYEQYF
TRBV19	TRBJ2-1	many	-	CASSRQASEQFF